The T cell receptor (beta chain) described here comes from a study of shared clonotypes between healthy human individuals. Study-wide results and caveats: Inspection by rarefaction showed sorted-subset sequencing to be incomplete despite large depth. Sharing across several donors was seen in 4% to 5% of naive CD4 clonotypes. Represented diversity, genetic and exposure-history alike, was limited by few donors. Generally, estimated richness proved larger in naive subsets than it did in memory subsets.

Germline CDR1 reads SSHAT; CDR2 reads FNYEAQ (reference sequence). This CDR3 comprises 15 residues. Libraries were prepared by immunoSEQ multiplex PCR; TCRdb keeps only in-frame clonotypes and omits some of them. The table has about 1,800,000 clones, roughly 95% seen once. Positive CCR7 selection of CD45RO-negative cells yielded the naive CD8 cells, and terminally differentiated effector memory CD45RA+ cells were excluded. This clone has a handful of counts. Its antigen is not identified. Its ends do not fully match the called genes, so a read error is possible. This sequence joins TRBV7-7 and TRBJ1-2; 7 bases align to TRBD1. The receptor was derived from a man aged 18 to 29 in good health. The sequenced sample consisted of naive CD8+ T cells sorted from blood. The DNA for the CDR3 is TGTGCTAGCAGCCTAGGGACAGCCACTGCTTATGGCTACACCTTC. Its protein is CASSLGTATAYGYTF.